What follows is one T cell receptor beta chain and its context. Its antigen remains unknown. This entry is derived from a study of graft-versus-host responses after intestinal transplantation. Study context: Grafts were multivisceral, liver-intestinal, or isolated intestinal.

The study's findings and limits: Elevated graft-versus-host to host-versus-graft clonal ratios in allografts were recorded for patients with graft-donor T cell macrochimerism. Among recipient marrow samples, GvH clones were found; some appeared first in ileum or blood.

CDR1 is ENHRY and CDR2 is SYGVKD in the germline V gene. V lost 6 bases and J lost 1, with 16 bases in between. This CDR3 is built from 16 residues. Using immunoSEQ multiplex PCR, the repertoire was profiled, and TCRdb retains in-frame clones only, with some absent. In the table there are some 86,000 clones, 91% of which are singletons. The clonotype comes from a human donor who received an intestinal transplant. Specimen: unstimulated CD4+ T cells sorted from spleen or lymph node cells, collected before intestinal transplant. The chain has TRBV10-3 and TRBJ2-1, with D possibly TRBD1 on 6 matching bases. CDR3 region: CAISGTPPASYNEQFF. The CDR3 DNA sequence: TGTGCCATCAGCGGGACACCACCCGCGTCCTACAATGAGCAGTTCTTC.